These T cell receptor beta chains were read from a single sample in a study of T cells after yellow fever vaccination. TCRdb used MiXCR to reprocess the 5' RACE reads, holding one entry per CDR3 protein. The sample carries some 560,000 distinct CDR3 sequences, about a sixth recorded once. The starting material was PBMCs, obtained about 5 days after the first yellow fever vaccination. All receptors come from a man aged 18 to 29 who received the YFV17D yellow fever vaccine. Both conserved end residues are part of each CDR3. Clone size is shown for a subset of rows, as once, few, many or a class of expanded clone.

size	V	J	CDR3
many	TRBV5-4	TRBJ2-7	CASSLGISNSYEQYF
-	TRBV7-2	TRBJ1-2	CASSLRFWDGYTF
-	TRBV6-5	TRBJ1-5	CASSFRQGQNQPQHF
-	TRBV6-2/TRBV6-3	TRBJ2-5	CASSPTPTAETQYF
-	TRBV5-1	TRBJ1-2	CASSMGQGDGYTF
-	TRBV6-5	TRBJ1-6	CASSYSRAVEYSPLHF
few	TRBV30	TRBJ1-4	CAWFGGTGGSEKLFF
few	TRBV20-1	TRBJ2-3	CSATRGGVRTDTQYF
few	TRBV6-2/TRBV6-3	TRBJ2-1	CASRTGNSYNEQFF
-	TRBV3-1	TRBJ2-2	CASSQPGTSGGANTGELFF
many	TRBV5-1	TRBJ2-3	CASSLALGGGTDTQYF
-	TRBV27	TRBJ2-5	CASSLGGLEGTQYF
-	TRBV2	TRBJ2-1	CASSAPAGYEQFF
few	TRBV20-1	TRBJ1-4	CSATTGAPNEKLFF
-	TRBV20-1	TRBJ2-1	CSANLAGGSNEQFF
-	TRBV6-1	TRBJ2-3	CASTPSGTGDTQYF
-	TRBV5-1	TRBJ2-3	CASSLGRTRGADTQYF
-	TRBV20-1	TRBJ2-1	CSARDPATASNEQFF
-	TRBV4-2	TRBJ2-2	CASSPLGLRSQNTGELFF
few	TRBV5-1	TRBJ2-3	CASSLGSRGPGHTQYF
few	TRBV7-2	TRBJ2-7	CASSFRGVNEQYF
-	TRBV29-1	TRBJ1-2	CSVPAYTF
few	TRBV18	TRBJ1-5	CASSPRSGGQPQHF
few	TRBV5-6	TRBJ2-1	CASSYTSGGAYNEQFF
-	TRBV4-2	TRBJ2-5	CASSQERQHQETQYF
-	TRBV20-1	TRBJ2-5	CSALSGGAETQYF
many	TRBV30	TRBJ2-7	CAWRARGIGPYEQYF
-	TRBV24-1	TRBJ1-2	CATSDLTGGYTF
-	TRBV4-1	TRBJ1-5	CASSHPGGVRNQPQHF
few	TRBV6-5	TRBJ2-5	CASSLALTDLQETQYF
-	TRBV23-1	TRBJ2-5	CARSFGTAIQETQYF
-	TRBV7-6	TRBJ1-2	CASSPVPGTGNYGYTF
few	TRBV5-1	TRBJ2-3	CASKGDNTDTQYF
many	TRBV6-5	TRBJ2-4	CASSYASTSGENIQYF
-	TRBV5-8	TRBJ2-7	CASSLSLFSGHSYEQYF
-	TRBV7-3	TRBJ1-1	CASSSQERTEAFF
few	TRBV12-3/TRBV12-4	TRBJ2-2	CASSLGQTFTGELFF
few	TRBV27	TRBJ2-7	CASGQVPVSSYEQYF
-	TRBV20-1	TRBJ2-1	CRRPSGGWSSYNEQFF
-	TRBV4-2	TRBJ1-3	CASSQDPSTGNTIYF
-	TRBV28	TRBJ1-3	CASSFSGARGNTIYF
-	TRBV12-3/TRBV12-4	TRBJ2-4	CASSLAGRGLAKNIQYF
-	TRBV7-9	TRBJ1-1	CASSFKSGTVNTEAFF
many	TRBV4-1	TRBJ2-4	CASSQEWGVAKNIQYF